These 32 T cell receptor beta chains share one sample of origin, sequenced in a study of OX40 agonist ivuxolimab in advanced cancers. Produced via immunoSEQ multiplex PCR; TCRdb's table is partial and in-frame only. The profile shows around 50,000 clones, 75% to 85% of them singletons. Material: CD4+ or CD8+ T cells sorted from blood, obtained in a trial of the OX40 agonist ivuxolimab. The origin of the receptors is an adult with an advanced solid tumor such as melanoma, head and neck, liver or kidney cancer.

This clone has just a few counts. The CDR3 reads CASSFRGLAIDEQFF. In DNA, the CDR3 is TGTGCCAGCAGTTTTAGGGGACTAGCTATCGACGAGCAGTTCTTC. The J gene is TRBJ2-1, the V gene TRBV27, with 9 positions matching TRBD2. Germline V gene sequence: CDR1 MNHEY, CDR2 SMNVEV (reference sequence). The length of the CDR3 is 15 residues. Germline trimming cut 3 bases from V and 10 bases from J; bases unmatched to any gene: 10.

This clone has a handful of counts. The rearrangement links TRBV6-1 to TRBJ1-2; D gene unclear. Germline CDR1 and CDR2: MNHNS and SASEGT. There are 15 residues in the CDR3. With 3 bases removed from V and 4 bases from J, the gap between germline ends came to 15 bases. The CDR3 here is CASSEVPGPSYGYTF. CDR3 DNA sequence: TGTGCCAGCAGTGAGGTCCCTGGACCCAGCTATGGCTACACCTTC.

The rearrangement uses TRBV2 and TRBJ2-7; D gene unclear. The germline gives CDR1 SNHLY, CDR2 FYNNEI. There are 14 residues in the CDR3. V lost 7 bases and J lost 2, with 15 bases in between. In DNA form, the CDR3 reads TGTGCCAGCAACCCTACCCCTACCCCCTACGAGCAGTACTTC. It translates to CASNPTPTPYEQYF.

V gene TRBV2 combines with J gene TRBJ2-2; D gene ambiguous. V dropped 10 bases and J dropped 7 bases, with 16 bases sitting between them. Germline CDR1 SNHLY, CDR2 FYNNEI. The CDR3 has 13 residues. DNA of the CDR3: TGTGCCATGTCCTCGCTGTTGATCGGGGAGCTGTTTTTT. Translation gives CAMSSLLIGELFF.

The rearrangement joins TRBV29-1 to TRBJ2-3; perhaps TRBD1 as D (7 bases). V lost 3 bases to trimming and J lost 3 bases, with 13 bases between them. Germline V CDR1 and CDR2: SQVTM, ANQGSEA. The CDR3 is 14 amino acids. The CDR3 sequence is CSVEEGARTDTQYF. CDR3 nucleotides: TGCAGCGTTGAGGAGGGGGCTCGGACAGATACGCAGTATTTT.

The rearrangement links TRBV29-1 to TRBJ2-7; TRBD2 might be the D (6 bases). Germline assignment: CDR1 SQVTM and CDR2 ANQGSEA. The CDR3 loop spans 13 amino acids. V was clipped by 7 bases and J by 2 bases, with 15 bases between them. As DNA, the CDR3 is TGCAGCGCGTTGCGGGACGCTGCCTACGAGCAGTACTTC. Amino acids: CSALRDAAYEQYF.

This clone was found a few times. The CDR3 reads CASSLGEQFF. The CDR3 coding sequence is TGTGCCAGCAGCTTAGGCGAGCAGTTCTTC. The chain links TRBV7-6 to TRBJ2-1, with D uncertain. This CDR3 spans 10 amino acids. Trimming took off 1 base at V and 10 bases at J, with 2 bases between the two ends. From germline, CDR1 is SGHVS and CDR2 FNYEAQ.

The genes are TRBV13 and TRBJ2-1; D may be TRBD2 (6 bases). Deletions cut 6 bases from V and 7 bases from J, with 22 bases between. From germline, CDR1 is PRHDT and CDR2 FYEKMQ (reference sequence). The CDR3 has 16 amino acids. The CDR3 nucleotides are TGTGCCAGCAGTGGAAGTAGGGACGGAGGGACTAATGAGCAGTTCTTC. Its protein is CASSGSRDGGTNEQFF. The complete variable domain, with remaining parts taken from reference TRBV13 and TRBJ2-1, reads AAGVIQSPRHLIKEKRETATLKCYPIPRHDTVYWYQQGPGQDPQFLISFYEKMQSDKGSIPDRFSAQQFSDYHSELNMSSLELGDSALYFCASSGSRDGGTNEQFFGPGTRLTVL.

The chain links TRBV28 to TRBJ2-7; TRBD2 matches at 13 bases. The CDR3 extends over 15 amino acids. With V trimmed by 7 bases and J by 7 bases, 10 bases remained unmatched. Germline V CDR1 and CDR2: MDHEN, SYDVKM. The CDR3 loop is CASTMGTSGRGEQYF. The CDR3 nucleotides read TGTGCCAGCACCATGGGAACTAGCGGGAGGGGGGAGCAGTACTTC.

This clone occurred once. J is TRBJ1-4 and V is TRBV7-9; D possibly corresponds to TRBD1 (5 bases). CDR3 length equals 15 residues. In germline, CDR1 is SEHNR, CDR2 FQNEAQ (reference sequence). The V and J ends lost 7 bases and 3 bases respectively, with 15 bases between them. This CDR3 reads CASNQGRPPNEKLFF. The CDR3 coding sequence is TGTGCCAGCAATCAGGGACGACCGCCTAATGAAAAACTGTTTTTT.

The CDR3 DNA follows: TGTGCCAGCAGCTTAGGTTCCCTAGCGGGAGTACCGTATGGTACGGAGCAGTACTTC. Protein product: CASSLGSLAGVPYGTEQYF. V is TRBV7-2 and J is TRBJ2-7; 10 bases fit TRBD2. The CDR3 length is 19 residues. The trim removed 1 base at V and 7 bases at J, leaving 19 bases unmatched. Germline lookup yields CDR1 SGHTA and CDR2 FQGNSA. The whole variable domain, remainder taken from reference TRBV7-2 and TRBJ2-7, is GAGVSQSPSNKVTEKGKDVELRCDPISGHTALYWYRQSLGQGLEFLIYFQGNSAPDKSGLPSDRFSAERTGGSVSTLTIQRTQQEDSAVYLCASSLGSLAGVPYGTEQYFGPGTRLTVT.

CDR3 sequence reads: CASSSQTILISLTSSYEQYF. In DNA form, the CDR3 reads TGTGCCAGCAGCTCGCAGACTATTCTCATTTCTCTAACAAGCTCCTACGAGCAGTACTTC. The V call is TRBV21-1, the J call TRBJ2-7; the D segment call TRBD2 is taken from the table without a DNA check. TRBV21-1 is classified as a pseudogene. There are 20 residues in the CDR3.

This clone was recorded once. The chain uses TRBV19 and TRBJ2-7, with D possibly being TRBD2 (6 bases). Deletions cut 7 bases from V and 2 bases from J, with 18 bases between. Germline CDR1 and CDR2: LNHDA and SQIVND (reference sequence). This CDR3 has 15 residues. CDR3 residues: CASTPRVGGTYEQYF. CDR3 DNA sequence: TGTGCCAGTACCCCTCGTGTCGGGGGTACCTACGAGCAGTACTTC.

The chain combines TRBV6-1 with TRBJ2-2; D is unresolved. V was cut by 0 bases and J by 6 bases, with 8 bases left in between. The CDR3 spans 14 residues. Germline loops: CDR1 MNHNS, CDR2 SASEGT. The CDR3 here is CASSEARSSGELFF. CDR3 in DNA: TGTGCCAGCAGTGAAGCTAGGAGCTCCGGGGAGCTGTTTTTT.

This rearrangement joins TRBV28 to TRBJ2-5, with 15 bases identical to TRBD2. The length of the CDR3 is 18 residues. Germline V gene lookup returns CDR1 MDHEN and CDR2 SYDVKM. The V and J ends lost 8 bases and 4 bases, in that order; junction bases with no gene match: 14. The CDR3: CASGAGGLAGGRGETQYF. CDR3 nucleotide sequence: TGTGCCAGCGGGGCCGGAGGACTAGCGGGAGGGCGAGGAGAGACCCAGTACTTC.

The chain couples TRBV14 to TRBJ1-1, with no clear D. V lost 0 bases and J 12 bases, leaving 20 bases between the germline ends. The CDR3 spans 15 residues. The germline V gene has CDR1 SGHDN and CDR2 FVKESK. As DNA, the CDR3 is TGTGCCAGCAGCCAAGATCGCGGAGGCTTTCCCAGGTCTTTCTTT. This codes for CASSQDRGGFPRSFF.

The chain uses TRBV30 and TRBJ1-1; D not certain. In germline, CDR1 is GTSNPN, CDR2 SVGIG (reference sequence). Trimming left V 3 bases short and J 11 bases short, with 16 bases between. This CDR3 has 12 amino acids. As DNA, the CDR3 is TGTGCCTGGAGCGGGCCCACGGTTCGGGCTTTCTTT. Protein: CAWSGPTVRAFF.

This clone turned up a few times. The chain uses TRBV5-1 and TRBJ1-4; D is ambiguous. Between the trimmed V and J ends, which lost 4 bases and 0 bases, there was a span of 10 bases. The CDR3 spans 15 residues. Germline values: CDR1 SGHRS, CDR2 YFSETQ. In DNA, the CDR3 is TGCGCCAGCAGCGCAAGGACGTCAACTAATGAAAAACTGTTTTTT. Translated, it gives CASSARTSTNEKLFF.

The rearrangement joins TRBV14 to TRBJ2-7, with 10 bases that match TRBD2. Germline CDR1 reads SGHDN; CDR2 reads FVKESK. The CDR3 has 14 residues. The J segment lost 5 bases and the V segment lost 4 bases, leaving 5 bases of the junction unmatched. The CDR3: CASSPSGRLHEQYF. The CDR3, as DNA: TGTGCCAGCAGCCCTAGCGGGAGACTCCACGAGCAGTACTTC.

The chain uses TRBV5-6 and TRBJ2-7, with D unclear. V gave up 0 bases and J gave up 6 bases, with 13 bases separating them. The CDR3 runs to 14 residues. Germline V gives CDR1 SGHDT, CDR2 YYEEEE. CDR3 sequence reads: CASSLGPTPGEQYF. Written as DNA, the CDR3 is TGTGCCAGCAGCTTGGGGCCGACCCCGGGCGAGCAGTACTTC.

The chain combines TRBV19 with TRBJ2-5, with 9 bases aligning to TRBD2. Germline-derived CDR1 and CDR2 are LNHDA and SQIVND (reference sequence). The CDR3 is made up of 15 amino acids. The V and J ends lost 4 bases and 5 bases, in that order; junction bases with no gene match: 8. This CDR3 reads CASSSRASGMETQYF. CDR3 DNA sequence: TGTGCCAGTAGTAGTCGGGCTAGCGGGATGGAGACCCAGTACTTC.

The chain employs TRBV7-8 and TRBJ2-5, with 11 bases aligning to TRBD2. The germline gives CDR1 SGHVS, CDR2 FQNEAQ. The ends lost 10 bases at V and 6 bases at J; junction bases unmatched: 13. The CDR3 spans 15 residues. The CDR3 is CATEILAGVIQTQYF. In DNA, the CDR3 is TGTGCCACCGAAATACTAGCGGGAGTAATACAGACCCAGTACTTC.

The rearrangement links TRBV15 to TRBJ2-1; 13 bases align to TRBD2. J was trimmed by 5 bases and V by 1 base; bases with no gene match: 5. CDR1 is LNHNV and CDR2 is YYDKDF in the germline V gene (reference sequence). The CDR3 consists of 17 residues. CDR3 protein: CATSRGTSGSPNNEQFF. The DNA for the CDR3 is TGTGCCACCAGCAGAGGGACTAGCGGGAGCCCAAACAATGAGCAGTTCTTC.

V is TRBV15 and J is TRBJ2-1, with 9 bases lining up with TRBD2. Trimming cost V 0 bases and J 1 base; bases outside gene matches: 7. This CDR3 contains 18 residues. Germline CDR1 is LNHNV and CDR2 is YYDKDF (reference sequence). The CDR3 DNA reads TGTGCCACCAGCAGAGATTATAGCGGGAGACAGTCCTACAATGAGCAGTTCTTC. Its protein product is CATSRDYSGRQSYNEQFF.

This chain links TRBV19 with TRBJ1-2, with 10 positions matching TRBD1. Germline loops: CDR1 LNHDA, CDR2 SQIVND (reference sequence). The CDR3 spans 15 residues. J gave up 2 bases and V 6 bases, and 6 bases lay outside the gene matches. This CDR3 is CASSPDRGLNYGYTF. CDR3 DNA: TGTGCCAGTAGCCCCGACAGGGGGCTAAACTATGGCTACACCTTC.

The V call is TRBV5-6, the J call TRBJ2-2; D unresolved. This CDR3 is 12 amino acids long. Trimming pared 2 bases from V and 7 bases from J, leaving 6 bases between. Germline CDR1 is SGHDT and CDR2 is YYEEEE. This chain's CDR3 is CASSFYGGELFF. CDR3 sequence (DNA): TGTGCCAGCAGCTTTTATGGCGGGGAGCTGTTTTTT.

The chain employs TRBV2 and TRBJ1-5; D call uncertain. The V and J ends lost 4 bases and 6 bases respectively, with 16 bases between them. This CDR3 comprises 15 residues. Germline CDR1 is SNHLY and CDR2 is FYNNEI. In nucleotides, the CDR3 is TGTGCCAGCAGTGTCGCAGCTGGTGGTGGTCAGCCCCAGCATTTT. It codes for CASSVAAGGGQPQHF.

The chain couples TRBV6-5 to TRBJ1-1; D ambiguous. CDR1 is MNHEY and CDR2 is SVGAGI in the germline V gene. V lost 2 bases to trimming and J lost 0 bases, with 4 bases between them. The CDR3 length is 13 residues. Here the CDR3 DNA reads TGTGCCAGCAGTTACGACGTGAACACTGAAGCTTTCTTT. It translates to CASSYDVNTEAFF.

Here the CDR3 reads CASSPLGNTGELFF. CDR3 nucleotide sequence: TGTGCCAGCTCACCACTAGGGAACACCGGGGAGCTGTTTTTT. J is TRBJ2-2 and V is TRBV18; D is uncertain. This CDR3 is 14 amino acids long. V lost 1 base and J 1 base, leaving 4 bases between the germline ends. Germline V gene data show CDR1 as KGHSH and CDR2 as LQKENI. The variable domain in full, completed from reference TRBV18 and TRBJ2-2, reads NAGVMQNPRHLVRRRGQEARLRCSPMKGHSHVYWYRQLPEEGLKFMVYLQKENIIDESGMPKERFSAEFPKEGPSILRIQQVVRGDSAAYFCASSPLGNTGELFFGEGSRLTVL.

The genes are TRBV10-3 and TRBJ1-1; D is possibly TRBD1 (5 bases). CDR1 is ENHRY and CDR2 is SYGVKD in the germline V gene. The CDR3 is 16 residues long. The V end lost 1 base, the J end lost 8 bases, and 20 bases lay between the germline ends. CDR3 sequence: CAISEWLPYGAGEAFF. The CDR3 coding sequence is TGTGCCATCAGTGAGTGGCTGCCCTACGGGGCGGGAGAAGCTTTCTTT.

This chain links TRBV5-1 with TRBJ1-1; D gene ambiguous. With 4 bases removed from V and 4 bases from J, the gap between germline ends came to 14 bases. The CDR3 has 14 residues. Germline V CDR1 and CDR2: SGHRS, YFSETQ. DNA for the CDR3: TGCGCCAGCAGCCAAAACGTTGGGAGCACTGAAGCTTTCTTT. Translating it yields CASSQNVGSTEAFF.

V gene TRBV20-1 combines with J gene TRBJ1-5, with unresolved D. The CDR3 runs 10 residues. Germline V gives CDR1 DFQATT, CDR2 SNEGSKA (reference sequence). The V end lost 5 bases, the J end lost 9 bases, and 8 bases lay between the germline ends. The CDR3 DNA reads as TGCAGTGCTGCAAGTGGGCCCCAGCATTTT. Its translation: CSAASGPQHF.